This entry lists 16 T cell receptor beta chains sequenced from one sample in a study of OX40 agonist ivuxolimab in advanced cancers. Profiling relied on immunoSEQ multiplex PCR, and the TCRdb table lists in-frame clones only, not all of them. The sample yields roughly 8,000 clones, approximately 85% seen once. The specimen comprised CD4+ or CD8+ T cells sorted from blood, sampled in a trial of the OX40 agonist ivuxolimab. The receptors come from an adult with an advanced solid tumor such as melanoma, head and neck, liver or kidney cancer.

The rearrangement joins TRBV19 to TRBJ2-3; the match to TRBD2 covers 7 bases. The V and J ends lost 4 bases and 0 bases, in that order; junction bases with no gene match: 4. Germline CDR1 reads LNHDA; CDR2 reads SQIVND (reference sequence). The CDR3 extends over 15 amino acids. The CDR3 DNA follows: TGTGCCAGTAGTAGACAGACTAGCAGCACAGATACGCAGTATTTT. Its translation: CASSRQTSSTDTQYF.

The genes are TRBV11-2 and TRBJ1-5; D may be TRBD1 (6 bases). The CDR3 is 15 residues long. Looked up from germline, CDR1 is SGHAT and CDR2 is FQNNGV. V was pared by 0 bases and J by 4 bases, with 10 bases between. The CDR3 sequence is CASSLEGAGNQPQHF. DNA of the CDR3: TGTGCCAGCAGCTTAGAGGGGGCAGGTAATCAGCCCCAGCATTTT.

Note on this clone: The junction shows a germline mismatch at one end, possibly a read error. V usage is TRBV7-9 and J usage is TRBJ1-1, with D perhaps TRBD1 (6 bases). Per germline, CDR1 SEHNR and CDR2 FQNEAQ (reference sequence). This CDR3 contains 15 residues. The CDR3 DNA is TGCGCCAGCAGCCAGTCAACAGGGTCGGATACTGAAGCTTTCTTT. It encodes CASSQSTGSDTEAFF. The whole variable domain, remainder taken from reference TRBV7-9 and TRBJ1-1, is DTGVSQNPRHKITKRGQNVTFRCDPISEHNRLYWYRQTLGQGPEFLTYFQNEAQLEKSRLLSDRFSAERPKGSFSTLEIQRTEQGDSAMYLCASSQSTGSDTEAFFGQGTRLTVV.

The rearrangement uses TRBV9 and TRBJ1-1, with D possibly matching TRBD1 (5 bases). Trimming removed 0 bases from V and 4 bases from J, with 10 bases in between. The germline V gene encodes CDR1 SGDLS and CDR2 YYNGEE. The CDR3 totals 14 residues. CDR3 nucleotide sequence: TGTGCCAGCAGCGTAGGCCCCCAGGGCACTGAAGCTTTCTTT. This sequence encodes CASSVGPQGTEAFF.

The rearrangement links TRBV5-6 to TRBJ2-7; D uncertain. Between the trimmed V and J ends, which lost 0 bases and 0 bases, there was a span of 7 bases. The CDR3 runs to 14 residues. Germline V gene sequence: CDR1 SGHDT, CDR2 YYEEEE. The CDR3 reads CASSLGLDSYEQYF. In nucleotides, the CDR3 is TGTGCCAGCAGCTTGGGCCTCGACTCCTACGAGCAGTACTTC.

The chain links TRBV5-1 to TRBJ1-1, with 9 bases matching TRBD1. V gave up 4 bases and J gave up 4 bases; unmatched junction bases: 2. Germline V gene data show CDR1 as SGHRS and CDR2 as YFSETQ. The CDR3 sequence is 13 residues long. Written as DNA, the CDR3 is TGCGCCAGCAGCCAGACAGGGGGCACTGAAGCTTTCTTT. Translated: CASSQTGGTEAFF.

The chain uses TRBV28 and TRBJ1-5; 11 bases line up with TRBD1. Germline values: CDR1 MDHEN, CDR2 SYDVKM. CDR3 length equals 17 residues. Losses at the gene ends were 4 bases for V and 5 bases for J; bases not matched to a gene: 10. Written as DNA, the CDR3 is TGTGCCAGCAGTTCAAATCCCGGGACAGGGGGATATCAGCCCCAGCATTTT. Translating it yields CASSSNPGTGGYQPQHF.

V and J are TRBV9 and TRBJ1-1; D possibly corresponds to TRBD1 (5 bases). V lost 3 bases, J lost 1 base, and 13 bases lay in between. Germline assignment: CDR1 SGDLS and CDR2 YYNGEE. This CDR3 spans 15 amino acids. CDR3 in amino acids: CASSGEGGANTEAFF. The CDR3 DNA reads as TGTGCCAGCAGCGGAGAAGGAGGGGCGAACACTGAAGCTTTCTTT.

The chain carries TRBV18 and TRBJ2-3; D is unclear. Germline loops: CDR1 KGHSH, CDR2 LQKENI. The V and J ends lost 1 base and 1 base respectively, with 9 bases between them. The CDR3 runs to 15 residues. The CDR3 DNA follows: TGTGCCAGCTCACCACTTCCAACAGGCACAGATACGCAGTATTTT. Amino acids: CASSPLPTGTDTQYF.

The chain recombines TRBV7-9 with TRBJ2-7; D ambiguous. Germline V gene lookup returns CDR1 SEHNR and CDR2 FQNEAQ (reference sequence). Trimming took 6 bases from V and 8 from J, leaving 14 bases between them. This CDR3 contains 12 residues. The CDR3 protein is CASSLDPRQQYF. For the CDR3, the DNA is TGTGCCAGCAGTTTGGACCCTCGACAGCAGTACTTC.

V gene TRBV19 combines with J gene TRBJ1-5; D is unclear. Germline V gene lookup returns CDR1 LNHDA and CDR2 SQIVND (reference sequence). The length of the CDR3 is 12 residues. V dropped 5 bases and J dropped 6 bases, with 8 bases sitting between them. The DNA of the CDR3 is TGTGCCAGTAGTCCGGACGTTCAGCCCCAGCATTTT. It codes for CASSPDVQPQHF.

CDR3 bases: TGTGCCAGCACTCCCCGGGGGCTGAGGTACGAGCAGTACTTC. Protein product: CASTPRGLRYEQYF. The rearrangement uses TRBV6-1 and TRBJ2-7; D tentatively reads TRBD1 or TRBD2 (6 bases each). Germline V lookup: CDR1 MNHNS, CDR2 SASEGT. V lost 7 bases, J lost 4 bases, and 17 bases lay in between. The CDR3 is made up of 14 amino acids.

Comment on this clone: Being one base from a much bigger clone, this may be a read error. The chain combines TRBV7-2 with TRBJ1-1, with unresolved D. Germline V gives CDR1 SGHTA, CDR2 FQGNSA. The V gene lost 5 bases and the J gene lost 1 base, with 8 bases spanning the gap. The CDR3 spans 13 residues. This chain's CDR3 is CASSPPGNTEAFF. DNA for the CDR3: TGTGCCAGCAGCCCGCCGGGGAACACTGAAGCTTTCTTT.

This sequence joins TRBV6-9 and TRBJ2-1; D uncertain. Germline CDR1 is MNHGY and CDR2 is SVAAGI. This CDR3 region has 11 residues. V lost 3 bases, J lost 7 bases, and 4 bases lay in between. The CDR3 protein is CASSYSNEQFF. The CDR3, as DNA: TGTGCCAGCAGTTACTCGAATGAGCAGTTCTTC.

The rearrangement uses TRBV2 and TRBJ2-3; 13 nucleotides line up with TRBD2. This CDR3 is 22 amino acids long. Germline CDR1 reads SNHLY; CDR2 reads FYNNEI. The junction had 19 bases not matched to a gene; V was cut back by 4 bases and J by 0 bases. CDR3 amino acids: CASSASRTSGRPEGGSTDTQYF. As DNA, the CDR3 is TGTGCCAGCAGTGCCAGTCGGACTAGCGGGAGACCCGAAGGGGGGAGCACAGATACGCAGTATTTT.

The V gene is TRBV9, the J gene TRBJ2-2; D gene unclear. This CDR3 is 14 amino acids long. Germline CDR1 reads SGDLS; CDR2 reads YYNGEE. Trimming shortened V by 1 base and J by 3 bases, and 7 bases separated the two germline ends. CDR3 bases: TGTGCCAGCAGCGTACTTGGGGACACCGGGGAGCTGTTTTTT. It yields the protein CASSVLGDTGELFF.